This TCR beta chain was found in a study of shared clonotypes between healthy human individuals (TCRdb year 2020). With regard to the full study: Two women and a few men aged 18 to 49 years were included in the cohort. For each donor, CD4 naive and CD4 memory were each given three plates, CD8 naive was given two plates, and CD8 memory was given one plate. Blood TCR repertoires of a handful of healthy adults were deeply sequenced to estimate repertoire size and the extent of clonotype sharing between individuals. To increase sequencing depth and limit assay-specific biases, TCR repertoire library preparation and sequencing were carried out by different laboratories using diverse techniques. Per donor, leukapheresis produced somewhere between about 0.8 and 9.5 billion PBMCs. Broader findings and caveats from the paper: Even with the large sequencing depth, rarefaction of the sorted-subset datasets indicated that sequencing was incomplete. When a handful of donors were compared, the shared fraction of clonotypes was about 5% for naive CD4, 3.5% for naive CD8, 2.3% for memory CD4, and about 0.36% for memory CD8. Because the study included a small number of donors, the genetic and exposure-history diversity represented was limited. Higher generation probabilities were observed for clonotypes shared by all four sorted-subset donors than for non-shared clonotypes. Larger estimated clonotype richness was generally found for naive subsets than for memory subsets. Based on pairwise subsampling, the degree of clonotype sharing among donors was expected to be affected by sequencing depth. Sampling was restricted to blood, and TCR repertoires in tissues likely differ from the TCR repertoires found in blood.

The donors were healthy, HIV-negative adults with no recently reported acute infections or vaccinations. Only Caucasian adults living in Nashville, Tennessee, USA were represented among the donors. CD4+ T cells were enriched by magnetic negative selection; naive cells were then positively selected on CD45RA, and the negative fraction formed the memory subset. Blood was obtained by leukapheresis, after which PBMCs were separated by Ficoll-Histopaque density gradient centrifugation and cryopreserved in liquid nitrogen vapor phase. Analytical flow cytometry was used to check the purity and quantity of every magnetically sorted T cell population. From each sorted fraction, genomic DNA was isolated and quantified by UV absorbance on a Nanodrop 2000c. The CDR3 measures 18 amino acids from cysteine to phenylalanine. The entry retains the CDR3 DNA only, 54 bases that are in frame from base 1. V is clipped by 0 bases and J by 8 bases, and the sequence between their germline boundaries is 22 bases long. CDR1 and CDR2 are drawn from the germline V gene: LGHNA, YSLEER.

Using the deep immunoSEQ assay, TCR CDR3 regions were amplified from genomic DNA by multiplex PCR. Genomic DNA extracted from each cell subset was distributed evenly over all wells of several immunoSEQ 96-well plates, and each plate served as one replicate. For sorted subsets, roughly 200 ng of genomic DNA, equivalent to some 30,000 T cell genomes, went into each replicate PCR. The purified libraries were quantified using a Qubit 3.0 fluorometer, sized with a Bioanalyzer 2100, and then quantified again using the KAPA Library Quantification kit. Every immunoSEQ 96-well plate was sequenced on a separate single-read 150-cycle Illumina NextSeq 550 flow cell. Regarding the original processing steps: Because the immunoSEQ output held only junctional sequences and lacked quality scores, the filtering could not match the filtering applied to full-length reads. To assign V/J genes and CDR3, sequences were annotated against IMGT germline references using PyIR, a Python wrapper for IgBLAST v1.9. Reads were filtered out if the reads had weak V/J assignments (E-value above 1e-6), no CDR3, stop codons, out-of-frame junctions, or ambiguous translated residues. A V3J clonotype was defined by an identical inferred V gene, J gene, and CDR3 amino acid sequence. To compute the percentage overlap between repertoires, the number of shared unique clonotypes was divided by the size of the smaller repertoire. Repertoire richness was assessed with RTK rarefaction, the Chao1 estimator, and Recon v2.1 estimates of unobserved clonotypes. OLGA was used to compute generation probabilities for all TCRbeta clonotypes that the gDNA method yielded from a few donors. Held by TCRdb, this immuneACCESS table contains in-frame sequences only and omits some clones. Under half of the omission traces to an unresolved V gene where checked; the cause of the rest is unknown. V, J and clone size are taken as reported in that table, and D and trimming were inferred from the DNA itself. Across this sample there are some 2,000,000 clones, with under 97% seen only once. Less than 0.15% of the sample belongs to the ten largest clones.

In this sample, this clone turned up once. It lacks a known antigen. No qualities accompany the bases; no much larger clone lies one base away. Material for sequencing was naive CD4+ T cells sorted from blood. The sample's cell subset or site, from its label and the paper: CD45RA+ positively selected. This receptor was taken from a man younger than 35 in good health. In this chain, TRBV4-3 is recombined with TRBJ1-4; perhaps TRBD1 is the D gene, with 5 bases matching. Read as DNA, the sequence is TGCGCCAGCAGCCAAGACGGGACCACGTCAGGAGGGTGGGAAAAACTGTTTTTT. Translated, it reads CASSQDGTTSGGWEKLFF.